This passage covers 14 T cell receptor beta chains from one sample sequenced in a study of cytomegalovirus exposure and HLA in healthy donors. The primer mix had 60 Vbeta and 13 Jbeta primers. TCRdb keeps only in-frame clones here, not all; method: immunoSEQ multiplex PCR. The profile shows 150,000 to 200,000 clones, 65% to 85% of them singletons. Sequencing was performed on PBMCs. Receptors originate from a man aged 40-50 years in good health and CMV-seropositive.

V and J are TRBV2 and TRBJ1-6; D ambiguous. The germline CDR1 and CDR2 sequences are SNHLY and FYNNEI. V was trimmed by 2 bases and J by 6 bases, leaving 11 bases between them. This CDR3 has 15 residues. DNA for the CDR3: TGTGCCAGCAGTGAATACGGAGGTGGTAATTCACCCCTCCACTTT. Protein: CASSEYGGGNSPLHF.

DNA for the CDR3: TGCGCCAGCAGCCCGGACAGGGGGGACACCGGGGAGCTGTTTTTT. This sequence encodes CASSPDRGDTGELFF. V is TRBV5-1 and J is TRBJ2-2; 10 nucleotides align to TRBD1. Germline V gene lookup returns CDR1 SGHRS and CDR2 YFSETQ. The CDR3 is made up of 15 amino acids. V dropped 4 bases and J dropped 3; count of bases not matched to a gene: 3. Using reference TRBV5-1 and TRBJ2-2 for the parts outside the CDR3, the full variable domain is KAGVTQTPRYLIKTRGQQVTLSCSPISGHRSVSWYQQTPGQGLQFLFEYFSETQRNKGNFPGRFSGRQFSNSRSEMNVSTLELGDSALYLCASSPDRGDTGELFFGEGSRLTVL.

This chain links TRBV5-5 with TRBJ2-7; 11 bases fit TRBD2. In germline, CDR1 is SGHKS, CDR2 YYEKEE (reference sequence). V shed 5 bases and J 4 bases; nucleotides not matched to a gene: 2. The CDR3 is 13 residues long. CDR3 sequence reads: CASRLAGAYEQYF. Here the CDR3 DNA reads TGTGCCAGCAGACTAGCGGGAGCTTACGAGCAGTACTTC.

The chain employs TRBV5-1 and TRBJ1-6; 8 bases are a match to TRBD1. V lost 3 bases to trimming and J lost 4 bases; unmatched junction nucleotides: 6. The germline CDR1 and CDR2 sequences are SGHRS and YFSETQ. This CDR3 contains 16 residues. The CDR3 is CASSSAGGGYNSPLHF. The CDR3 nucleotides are TGCGCCAGCAGCTCGGCAGGGGGCGGGTATAATTCACCCCTCCACTTT.

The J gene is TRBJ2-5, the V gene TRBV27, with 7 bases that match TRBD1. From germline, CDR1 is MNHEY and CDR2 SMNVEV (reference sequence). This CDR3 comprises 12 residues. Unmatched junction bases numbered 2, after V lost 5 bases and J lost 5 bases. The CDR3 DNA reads TGTGCCAGCAGTCGGGGACAGGAGACCCAGTACTTC. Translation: CASSRGQETQYF.

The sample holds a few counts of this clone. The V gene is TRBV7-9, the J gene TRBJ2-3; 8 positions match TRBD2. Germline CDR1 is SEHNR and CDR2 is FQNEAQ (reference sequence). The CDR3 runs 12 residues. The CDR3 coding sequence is TGTGTACTAGCGGAACTCACAGATACGCAGTATTTT. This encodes CVLAELTDTQYF. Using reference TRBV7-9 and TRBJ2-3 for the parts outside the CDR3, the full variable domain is DTGVSQNPRHKITKRGQNVTFRCDPISEHNRLYWYRQTLGQGPEFLTYFQNEAQLEKSRLLSDRFSAERPKGSFSTLEIQRTEQGDSAMYLCVLAELTDTQYFGPGTRLTVL.

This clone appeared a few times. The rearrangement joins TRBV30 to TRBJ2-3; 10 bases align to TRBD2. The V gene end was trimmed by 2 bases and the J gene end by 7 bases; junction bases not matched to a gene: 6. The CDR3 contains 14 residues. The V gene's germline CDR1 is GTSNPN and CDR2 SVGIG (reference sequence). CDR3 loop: CAWSLERGGNTQYF. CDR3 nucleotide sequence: TGTGCCTGGAGTTTAGAGCGGGGGGGGAATACGCAGTATTTT.

The CDR3 DNA follows: TGTGCCAGCAGTTCCGTGGAGATCACTGAAGCTTTCTTT. Translating it yields CASSSVEITEAFF. The rearrangement joins TRBV28 to TRBJ1-1; D remains unclear. Germline CDR1 reads MDHEN; CDR2 reads SYDVKM. Trimming cost V 4 bases and J 4 bases, with 10 bases left between them. The CDR3 totals 13 residues.

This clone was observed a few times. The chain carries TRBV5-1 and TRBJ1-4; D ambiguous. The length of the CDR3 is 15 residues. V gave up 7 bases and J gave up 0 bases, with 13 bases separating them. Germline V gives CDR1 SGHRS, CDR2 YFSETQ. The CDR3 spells CASAEGRPTNEKLFF. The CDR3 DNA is TGCGCCAGCGCTGAGGGCAGACCAACTAATGAAAAACTGTTTTTT.

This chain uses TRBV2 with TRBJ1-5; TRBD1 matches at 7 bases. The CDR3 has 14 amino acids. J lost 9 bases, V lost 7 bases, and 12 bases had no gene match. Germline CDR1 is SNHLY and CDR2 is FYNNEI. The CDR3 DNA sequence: TGTGCCAGCATGCTCGGGGACAGCTTTATGCCCCAGCATTTT. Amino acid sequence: CASMLGDSFMPQHF.

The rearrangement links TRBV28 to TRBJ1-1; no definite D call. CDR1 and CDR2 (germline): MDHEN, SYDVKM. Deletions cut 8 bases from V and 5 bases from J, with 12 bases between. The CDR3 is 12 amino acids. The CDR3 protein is CASLVGGTEAFF. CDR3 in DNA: TGTGCCAGCCTAGTGGGTGGTACTGAAGCTTTCTTT.

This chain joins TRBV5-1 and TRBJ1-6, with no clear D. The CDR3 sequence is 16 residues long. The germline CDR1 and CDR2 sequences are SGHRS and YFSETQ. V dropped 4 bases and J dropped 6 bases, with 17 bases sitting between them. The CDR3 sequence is CASSDPAGGANSPLHF. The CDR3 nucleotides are TGCGCCAGCAGCGACCCAGCGGGTGGAGCTAATTCACCCCTCCACTTT.

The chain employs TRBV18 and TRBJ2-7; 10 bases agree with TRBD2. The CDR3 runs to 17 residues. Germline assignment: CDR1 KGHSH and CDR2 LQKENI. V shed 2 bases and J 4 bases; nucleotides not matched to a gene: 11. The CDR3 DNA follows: TGTGCCAGCTCACCATATAAAGCGGGAGGGCTAGGGTACGAGCAGTACTTC. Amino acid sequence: CASSPYKAGGLGYEQYF.

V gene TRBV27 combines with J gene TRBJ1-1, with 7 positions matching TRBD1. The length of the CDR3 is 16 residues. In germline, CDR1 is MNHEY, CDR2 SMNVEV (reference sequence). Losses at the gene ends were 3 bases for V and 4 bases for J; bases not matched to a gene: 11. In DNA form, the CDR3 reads TGTGCCAGCAGTTTTTTAATTGAGGGGGCTGGCACTGAAGCTTTCTTT. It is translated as CASSFLIEGAGTEAFF.